This T cell receptor beta chain is from a study of control samples from healthy donors and cancer patients. The V gene lost 5 bases and the J gene lost 1 base, with 16 bases spanning the gap. The CDR3 extends over 16 amino acids. CDR1 and CDR2 from the germline V gene are SGHTA and FQGTGA. This clone was observed a few times. Clones were read by immunoSEQ multiplex PCR, and TCRdb kept only the in-frame ones, dropping some. This sample has about 120,000 clones, with 88% found just once. The chain links TRBV7-3 to TRBJ2-3; either TRBD1 or TRBD2 may fit D (5 bases each). The receptor comes from a woman in her 70s in good health. Sequencing was carried out using blood. The CDR3 nucleotides read TGTGCCAGCAGCCCCGGTTGGAGAGGGGGCACAGATACGCAGTATTTT. Amino acid sequence: CASSPGWRGGTDTQYF.